The clone carrying this T cell receptor (beta chain) was detected many times. Its antigen is still unknown. Possible read error: a much larger clone is one base away. The germline V gene encodes CDR1 SEHNR and CDR2 FQNEAQ (reference sequence). The CDR3 length is 14 residues. As for time point: longitudinal time-point 1 (baseline). The data originate from a study of neurological immune-mediated disorders. Study-wide findings and caveats: The multiple sclerosis repertoire cluster lacked an association with any feature, whether clinical or MRI. In HTLV-1-associated myelopathy, TCR clonal expansion was greatest, whereas multiple sclerosis had the least, falling below healthy controls.

The cDNA was generated through 5'RACE incorporating 10-nucleotide random UMIs. From the 5' RACE reads, TCRdb called clonotypes with MiXCR, one entry per CDR3 protein. The sample has tens of thousands of distinct CDR3 sequences, roughly 3.2% seen once. The sequenced sample consisted of PBMCs. The clonotype comes from a woman in her sixties or seventies with multiple sclerosis. The chain recombines TRBV7-9 with TRBJ1-5; 7 bases line up with TRBD1. The chain's CDR3 is CASSLEGAWQPQNF. The CDR3 DNA follows: TGTGCCAGCAGCTTAGAGGGGGCATGGCAGCCCCAGAATTTT.